This T cell receptor beta chain was retrieved from a study of cytomegalovirus exposure and HLA in healthy donors. Overall study results and limits: Analyses of presence/absence relied on an assumption of roughly uniform sequencing depth across donors. A later analysis reportedly identified an Asian-associated ancestry cluster as carrying fewer N-insertions than the roughly 700-donor mean. Most TCR sequences were rare, but some public TCRs occurred in many donors.

The PCR employed 60 Vbeta primers together with 13 Jbeta primers. The method was immunoSEQ multiplex PCR; TCRdb's version includes in-frame clones alone and lacks a portion of them. The table records 84,000 or so clones, less than 80% of them present only once. Worth noting for this clone: Its target is unknown.

Trimming took off 6 bases at V and 0 bases at J, with 14 bases between the two ends. Per germline, CDR1 MDHEN and CDR2 SYDVKM. This CDR3 region has 15 residues. Nominal health characterized the donors when sampled, though unrecorded immune exposures were likely. The TCR originated in a male donor in good health and CMV-seronegative. The sample taken for sequencing was PBMCs. The chain is built from TRBV28 and TRBJ1-2; tentatively, D is TRBD1 (6 bases). The CDR3 loop is CASSPTRGANYGYTF. The CDR3 DNA sequence: TGTGCCAGCAGCCCGACCAGGGGAGCTAACTATGGCTACACCTTC.